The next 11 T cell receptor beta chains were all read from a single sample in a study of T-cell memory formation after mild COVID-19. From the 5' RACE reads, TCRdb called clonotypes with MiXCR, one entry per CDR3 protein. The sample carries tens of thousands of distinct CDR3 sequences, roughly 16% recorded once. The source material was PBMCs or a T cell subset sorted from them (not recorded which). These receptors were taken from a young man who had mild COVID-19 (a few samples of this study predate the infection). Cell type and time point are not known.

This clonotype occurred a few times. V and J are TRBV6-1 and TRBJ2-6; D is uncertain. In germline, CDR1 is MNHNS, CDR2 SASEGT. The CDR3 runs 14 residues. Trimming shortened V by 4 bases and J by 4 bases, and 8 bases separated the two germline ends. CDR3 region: CASSGLMGANVLTF. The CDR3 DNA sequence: TGTGCCAGCAGTGGCCTTATGGGGGCCAACGTCCTGACTTTC.

CDR3 nucleotides: TGCAGCGCAGACAGGGGGCACACCGGGGAGCTGTTTTTT. Amino acids: CSADRGHTGELFF. The chain uses TRBV29-1 and TRBJ2-2, with 10 bases matching TRBD1. Germline V gene lookup returns CDR1 SQVTM and CDR2 ANQGSEA. The ends lost 7 bases at V and 3 bases at J; junction bases unmatched: 2. This CDR3 region has 13 residues.

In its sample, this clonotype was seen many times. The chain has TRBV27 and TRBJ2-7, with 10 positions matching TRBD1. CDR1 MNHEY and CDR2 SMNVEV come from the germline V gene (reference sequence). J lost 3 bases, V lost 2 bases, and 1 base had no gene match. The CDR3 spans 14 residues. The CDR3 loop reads CASSLDRGHYEQYF. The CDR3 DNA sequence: TGTGCCAGCAGTTTAGACAGGGGGCACTACGAGCAGTACTTC.

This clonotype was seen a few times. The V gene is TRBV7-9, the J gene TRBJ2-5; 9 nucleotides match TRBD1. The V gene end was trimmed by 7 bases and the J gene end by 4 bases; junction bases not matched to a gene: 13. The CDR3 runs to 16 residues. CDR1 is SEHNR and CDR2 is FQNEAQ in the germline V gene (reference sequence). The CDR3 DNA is TGTGCCAGCACCTTGCCGGGACAGGGAGGAGGAGAGACCCAGTACTTC. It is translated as CASTLPGQGGGETQYF.

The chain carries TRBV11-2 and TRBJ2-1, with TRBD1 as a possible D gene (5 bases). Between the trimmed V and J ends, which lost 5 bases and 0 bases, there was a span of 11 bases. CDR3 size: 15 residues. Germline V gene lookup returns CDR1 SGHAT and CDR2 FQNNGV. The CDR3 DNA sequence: TGTGCCAGCAGCCTACAGGATGACTCCTACAATGAGCAGTTCTTC. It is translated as CASSLQDDSYNEQFF.

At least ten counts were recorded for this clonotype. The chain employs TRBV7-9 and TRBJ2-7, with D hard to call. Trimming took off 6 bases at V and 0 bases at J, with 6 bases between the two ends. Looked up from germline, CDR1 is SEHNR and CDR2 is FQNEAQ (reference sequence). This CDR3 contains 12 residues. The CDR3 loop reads CASSSVSYEQYF. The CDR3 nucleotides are TGTGCCAGCAGTTCCGTCTCCTACGAGCAGTACTTC.

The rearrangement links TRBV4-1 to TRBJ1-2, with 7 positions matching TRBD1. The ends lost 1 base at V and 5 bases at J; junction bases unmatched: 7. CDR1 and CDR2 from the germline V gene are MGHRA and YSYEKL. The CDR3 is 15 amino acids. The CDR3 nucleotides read TGCGCCAGCAGCCAAGTTAACTTACAGGGGTATGGCTACACCTTC. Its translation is CASSQVNLQGYGYTF.

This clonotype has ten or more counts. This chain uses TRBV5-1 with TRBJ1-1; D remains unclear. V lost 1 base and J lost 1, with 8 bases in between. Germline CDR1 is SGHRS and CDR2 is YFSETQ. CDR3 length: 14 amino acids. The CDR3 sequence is CASSLRQANTEAFF. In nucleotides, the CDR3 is TGCGCCAGCAGCTTGAGGCAGGCGAACACTGAAGCTTTCTTT.

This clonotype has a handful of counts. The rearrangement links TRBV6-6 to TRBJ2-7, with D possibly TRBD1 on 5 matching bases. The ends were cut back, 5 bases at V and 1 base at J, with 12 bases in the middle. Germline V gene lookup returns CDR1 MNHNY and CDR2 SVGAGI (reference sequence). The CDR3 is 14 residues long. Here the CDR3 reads CASSPSTVSYEQYV. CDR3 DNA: TGTGCCAGCAGTCCCTCGACAGTTTCCTACGAGCAGTACGTC.

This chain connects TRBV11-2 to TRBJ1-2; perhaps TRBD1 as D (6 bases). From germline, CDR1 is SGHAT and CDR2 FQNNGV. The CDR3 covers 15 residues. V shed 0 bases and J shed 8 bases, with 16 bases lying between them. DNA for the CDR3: TGTGCCAGCAGCTTAGATCCAGGGACACTTGAGGGCTACACCTTC. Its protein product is CASSLDPGTLEGYTF.

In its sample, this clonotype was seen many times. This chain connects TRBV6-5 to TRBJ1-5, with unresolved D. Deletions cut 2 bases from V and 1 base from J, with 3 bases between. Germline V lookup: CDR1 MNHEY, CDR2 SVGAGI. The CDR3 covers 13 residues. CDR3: CASSYRSNQPQHF. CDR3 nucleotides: TGTGCCAGCAGTTACCGGAGCAATCAGCCCCAGCATTTT.